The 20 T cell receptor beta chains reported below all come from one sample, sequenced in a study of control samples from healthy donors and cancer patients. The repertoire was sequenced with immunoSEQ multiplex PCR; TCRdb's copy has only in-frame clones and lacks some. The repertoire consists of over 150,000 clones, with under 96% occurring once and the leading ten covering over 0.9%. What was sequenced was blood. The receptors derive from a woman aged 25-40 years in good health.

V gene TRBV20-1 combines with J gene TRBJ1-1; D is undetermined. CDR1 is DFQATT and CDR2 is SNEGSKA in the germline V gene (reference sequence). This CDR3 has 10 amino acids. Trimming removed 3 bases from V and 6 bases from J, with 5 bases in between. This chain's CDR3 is CSARGAEAFF. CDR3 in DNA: TGCAGTGCTAGGGGAGCTGAAGCTTTCTTT.

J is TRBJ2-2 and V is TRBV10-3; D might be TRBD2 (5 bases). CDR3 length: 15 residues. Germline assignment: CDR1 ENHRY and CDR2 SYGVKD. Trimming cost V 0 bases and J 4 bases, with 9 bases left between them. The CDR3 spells CAISESRAATGELFF. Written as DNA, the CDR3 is TGTGCCATCAGTGAGTCGAGGGCAGCCACCGGGGAGCTGTTTTTT.

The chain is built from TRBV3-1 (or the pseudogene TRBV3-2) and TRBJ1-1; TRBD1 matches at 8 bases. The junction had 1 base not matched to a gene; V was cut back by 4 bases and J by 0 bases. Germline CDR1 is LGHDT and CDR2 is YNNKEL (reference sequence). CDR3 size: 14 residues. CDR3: CASSPRGLNTEAFF. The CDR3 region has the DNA TGTGCCAGCAGCCCCAGGGGGCTGAACACTGAAGCTTTCTTT.

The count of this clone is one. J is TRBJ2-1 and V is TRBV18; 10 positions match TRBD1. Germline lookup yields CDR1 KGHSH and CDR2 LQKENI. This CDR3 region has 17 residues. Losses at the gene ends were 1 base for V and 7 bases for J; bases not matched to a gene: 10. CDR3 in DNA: TGTGCCAGCTCACCACGAGTATTTGGGGACAGGGGAAATGAGCAGTTCTTC. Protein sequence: CASSPRVFGDRGNEQFF.

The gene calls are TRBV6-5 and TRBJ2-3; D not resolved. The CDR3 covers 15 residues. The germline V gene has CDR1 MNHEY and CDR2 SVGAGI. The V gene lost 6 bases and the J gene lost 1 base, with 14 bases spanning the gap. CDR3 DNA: TGTGCCAGCAGGTTGCAGGAACACCGCACAGATACGCAGTATTTT. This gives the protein CASRLQEHRTDTQYF.

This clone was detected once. CDR3 residues: CASSPRWTADNSPLHF. CDR3 in DNA: TGCGCCAGCAGCCCCAGGTGGACAGCAGATAATTCACCCCTCCACTTT. This sequence joins TRBV4-1 and TRBJ1-6, with TRBD1 as a possible D gene (6 bases). The CDR3 is made up of 16 amino acids. Germline assignment: CDR1 MGHRA and CDR2 YSYEKL. Trimming removed 4 bases at V and 5 bases at J, with 15 bases between.

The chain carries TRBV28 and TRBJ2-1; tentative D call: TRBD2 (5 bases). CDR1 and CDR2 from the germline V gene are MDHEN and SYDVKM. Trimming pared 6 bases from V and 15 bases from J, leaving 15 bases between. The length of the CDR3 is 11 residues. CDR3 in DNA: TGTGCCAGCAGCAATGGACTCTCGCGGTTCTTC. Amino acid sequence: CASSNGLSRFF.

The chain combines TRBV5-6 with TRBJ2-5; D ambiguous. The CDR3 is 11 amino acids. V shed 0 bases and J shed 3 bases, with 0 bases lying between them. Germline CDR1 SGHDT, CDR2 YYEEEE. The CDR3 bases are TGTGCCAGCAGCTTGGAAGAGACCCAGTACTTC. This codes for CASSLEETQYF. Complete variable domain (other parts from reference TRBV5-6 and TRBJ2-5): DAGVTQSPTHLIKTRGQQVTLRCSPKSGHDTVSWYQQALGQGPQFIFQYYEEEERQRGNFPDRFSGHQFPNYSSELNVNALLLGDSALYLCASSLEETQYFGPGTRLLVL.

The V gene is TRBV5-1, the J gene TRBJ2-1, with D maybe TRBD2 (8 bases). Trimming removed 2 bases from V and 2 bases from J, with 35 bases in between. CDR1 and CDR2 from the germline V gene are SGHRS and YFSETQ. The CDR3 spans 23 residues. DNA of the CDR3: TGCGCCAGCAGCTTTCCCCGACAGGGCGTTAGGGGCGGGAGGCTCCTTACCTACAATGAGCAGTTCTTC. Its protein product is CASSFPRQGVRGGRLLTYNEQFF.

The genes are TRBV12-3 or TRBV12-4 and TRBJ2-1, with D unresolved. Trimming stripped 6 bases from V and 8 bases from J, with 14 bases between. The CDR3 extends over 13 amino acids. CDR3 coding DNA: TGTGCCAGCAGGCAATTGACCTTTGATGAGCAGTTCTTC. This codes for CASRQLTFDEQFF.

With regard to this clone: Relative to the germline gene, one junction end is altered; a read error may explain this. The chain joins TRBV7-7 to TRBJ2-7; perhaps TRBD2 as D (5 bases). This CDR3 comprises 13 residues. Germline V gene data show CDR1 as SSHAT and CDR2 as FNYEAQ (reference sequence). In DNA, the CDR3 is TGTGCTAGCAGCTTATTACTAGGACGCGAGCAGTACTTC. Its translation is CASSLLLGREQYF.

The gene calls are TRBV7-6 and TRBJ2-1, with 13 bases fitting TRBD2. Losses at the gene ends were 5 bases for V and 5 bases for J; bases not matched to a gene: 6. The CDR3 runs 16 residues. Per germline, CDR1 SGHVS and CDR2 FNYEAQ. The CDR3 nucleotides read TGTGCCAGCAGCAAACGGACTAGCGGGGGACACAATGAGCAGTTCTTC. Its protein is CASSKRTSGGHNEQFF.

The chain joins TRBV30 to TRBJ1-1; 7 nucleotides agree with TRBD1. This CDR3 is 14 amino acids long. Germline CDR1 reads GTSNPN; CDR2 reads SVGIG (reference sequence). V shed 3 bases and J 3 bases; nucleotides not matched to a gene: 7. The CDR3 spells CAWSRTGGYTEAFF. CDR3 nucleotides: TGTGCCTGGAGCCGGACAGGCGGGTACACTGAAGCTTTCTTT.

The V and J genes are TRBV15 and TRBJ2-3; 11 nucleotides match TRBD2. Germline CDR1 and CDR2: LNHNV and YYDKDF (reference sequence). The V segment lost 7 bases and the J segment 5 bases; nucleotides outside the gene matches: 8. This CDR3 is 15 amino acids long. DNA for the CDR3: TGTGCCACCAATCCCCCAGGGACTAGCGGAGATACGCAGTATTTT. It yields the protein CATNPPGTSGDTQYF.

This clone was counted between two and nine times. The chain's CDR3 is CASRRDVLDGYTF. CDR3 nucleotide sequence: TGTGCCAGCAGACGGGACGTCCTGGATGGCTACACCTTC. V usage is TRBV6-5 and J usage is TRBJ1-2; perhaps TRBD1 as D (5 bases). This CDR3 comprises 13 residues. V was trimmed by 6 bases and J by 6 bases, leaving 14 bases between them. The germline V gene has CDR1 MNHEY and CDR2 SVGAGI.

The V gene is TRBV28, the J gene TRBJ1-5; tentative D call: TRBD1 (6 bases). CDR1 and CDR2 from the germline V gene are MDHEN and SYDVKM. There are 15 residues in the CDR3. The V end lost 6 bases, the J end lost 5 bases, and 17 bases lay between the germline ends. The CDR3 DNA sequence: TGTGCCAGCAGCTTTCCGTATTACAGGGATCAGCCCCAGCATTTT. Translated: CASSFPYYRDQPQHF.

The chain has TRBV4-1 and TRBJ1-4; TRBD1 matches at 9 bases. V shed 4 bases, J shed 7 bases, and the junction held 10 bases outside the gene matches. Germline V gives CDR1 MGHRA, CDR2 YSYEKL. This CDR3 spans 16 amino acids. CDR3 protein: CASSPEPGQGVEKLFF. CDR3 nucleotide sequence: TGCGCCAGCAGCCCTGAACCGGGACAGGGAGTTGAAAAACTGTTTTTT.

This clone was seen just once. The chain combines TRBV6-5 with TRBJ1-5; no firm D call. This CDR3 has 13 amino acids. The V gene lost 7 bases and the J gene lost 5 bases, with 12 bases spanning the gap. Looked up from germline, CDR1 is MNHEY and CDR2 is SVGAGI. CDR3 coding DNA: TGTGCCAGCAAGCCGGGCCGGGATCAGCCCCAGCATTTT. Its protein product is CASKPGRDQPQHF.

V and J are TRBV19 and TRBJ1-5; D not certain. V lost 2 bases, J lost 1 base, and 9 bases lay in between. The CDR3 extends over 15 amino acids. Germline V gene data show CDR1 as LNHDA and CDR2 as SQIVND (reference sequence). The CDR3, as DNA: TGTGCCAGTAGTATAATCTCCGGAAGCAATCAGCCCCAGCATTTT. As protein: CASSIISGSNQPQHF.

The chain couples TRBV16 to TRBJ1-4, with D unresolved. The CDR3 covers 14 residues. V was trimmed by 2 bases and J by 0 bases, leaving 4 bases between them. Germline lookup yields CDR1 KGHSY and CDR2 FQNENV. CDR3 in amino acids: CASSQTATNEKLFF. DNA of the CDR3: TGTGCCAGCAGCCAAACGGCAACTAATGAAAAACTGTTTTTT. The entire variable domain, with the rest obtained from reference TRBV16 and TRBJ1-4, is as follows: GEEVAQTPKHLVRGEGQKAKLYCAPIKGHSYVFWYQQVLKNEFKFLISFQNENVFDETGMPKERFSAKCLPNSPCSLEIQATKLEDSAVYFCASSQTATNEKLFFGSGTQLSVL.